The 26 T cell receptor beta chains given below trace back to one sample, sequenced in a study of OX40 agonist ivuxolimab in advanced cancers. The library was generated by the immunoSEQ multiplex PCR assay. This is the immuneACCESS table as TCRdb keeps it, with only in-frame sequences that have V and J called. A part of the clones is gone; compared with another copy, unresolved V genes explain less than half, and the rest is unexplained. The sample table holds 40,000 to 65,000 clones, of which approximately 90% were seen once. Less than 2% of the sample rests with the top ten. The sequencing used CD4+ or CD8+ T cells sorted from blood, collected in a trial of the OX40 agonist ivuxolimab. The receptors originated from an adult with an advanced solid tumor such as melanoma, head and neck, liver or kidney cancer.

The rearrangement links TRBV28 to TRBJ1-3; no firm D call. The germline CDR1 and CDR2 sequences are MDHEN and SYDVKM. The CDR3 length is 13 residues. V shed 4 bases and J shed 0 bases, with 4 bases lying between them. For the CDR3, the DNA is TGTGCCAGCAGTTCTTACTCTGGAAACACCATATATTTT. This sequence encodes CASSSYSGNTIYF.

A few counts support this clone. The chain has TRBV6-1 and TRBJ1-1, with D perhaps TRBD1 (5 bases). Between the trimmed V and J ends, which lost 2 bases and 7 bases, there was a span of 14 bases. The CDR3 is 14 amino acids. Germline CDR1 MNHNS, CDR2 SASEGT. The CDR3 sequence: CASSEMWAGYEAFF. Written as DNA, the CDR3 is TGTGCCAGCAGTGAAATGTGGGCAGGGTATGAAGCTTTCTTT.

V usage is TRBV5-4 and J usage is TRBJ1-3; 8 nucleotides align to TRBD1. CDR3 length: 18 amino acids. V was clipped by 4 bases and J by 0 bases; unmatched bases: 12. CDR1 SGHNT and CDR2 YYREEE come from the germline V gene (reference sequence). The CDR3: CASSGSLTGVHSGNTIYF. CDR3 in DNA: TGTGCCAGCAGCGGGAGCCTGACAGGGGTCCACTCTGGAAACACCATATATTTT.

This rearrangement joins TRBV4-1 to TRBJ2-7; 8 nucleotides align to TRBD1. With 0 bases clipped from V and 0 bases from J, the junction kept 13 bases outside the gene matches. This CDR3 contains 19 residues. From germline, CDR1 is MGHRA and CDR2 YSYEKL. The chain's CDR3 is CASSQDSRRQGLSSYEQYF. The DNA of the CDR3 is TGCGCCAGCAGCCAAGATTCAAGAAGACAGGGGCTCAGCTCCTACGAGCAGTACTTC.

Here the CDR3 reads CASREYTGELFF. In DNA form, the CDR3 reads TGTGCCAGCAGGGAGTACACCGGGGAGCTGTTTTTT. The V gene is TRBV6-6, the J gene TRBJ2-2; D call uncertain. CDR3 size: 12 residues. Trimming pared 6 bases from V and 3 bases from J, leaving 5 bases between. From germline, CDR1 is MNHNY and CDR2 SVGAGI (reference sequence).

V usage is TRBV5-1 and J usage is TRBJ2-2; the match to TRBD2 covers 14 bases. V lost 2 bases, J lost 0 bases, and 6 bases stayed unmatched. CDR1 is SGHRS and CDR2 is YFSETQ in the germline V gene. CDR3 size: 19 residues. CDR3 sequence: CASSFSGLAGAANTGELFF. The CDR3 DNA is TGCGCCAGCAGCTTCTCGGGACTAGCGGGAGCAGCGAACACCGGGGAGCTGTTTTTT.

The J gene is TRBJ2-7, the V gene TRBV2, with D tentatively TRBD1 or TRBD2 (5 bases each). V lost 2 bases and J lost 2, with 7 bases in between. The CDR3 is 13 amino acids. The germline V gene encodes CDR1 SNHLY and CDR2 FYNNEI. CDR3: CASSEWGTYEQYF. CDR3 sequence (DNA): TGTGCCAGCAGTGAATGGGGGACCTACGAGCAGTACTTC. Complete variable domain (other parts from reference TRBV2 and TRBJ2-7): EPEVTQTPSHQVTQMGQEVILRCVPISNHLYFYWYRQILGQKVEFLVSFYNNEISEKSEIFDDQFSVERPDGSNFTLKIRSTKLEDSAMYFCASSEWGTYEQYFGPGTRLTVT.

V gene TRBV2 combines with J gene TRBJ1-6; D gene uncertain. Trimming took 9 bases from V and 0 from J, leaving 12 bases between them. From germline, CDR1 is SNHLY and CDR2 FYNNEI. The CDR3 covers 15 residues. The CDR3 protein is CARLKRGSYNSPLHF. The CDR3 nucleotides are TGTGCCAGGCTTAAGAGAGGCTCCTATAATTCACCCCTCCACTTT.

The rearrangement links TRBV6-5 to TRBJ2-1; TRBD2 aligns across 12 bases. The V and J ends lost 4 bases and 3 bases, in that order; junction bases with no gene match: 4. The CDR3 length is 16 residues. Germline values: CDR1 MNHEY, CDR2 SVGAGI. The CDR3 sequence is CASSSLAGGNYNEQFF. CDR3 nucleotide sequence: TGTGCCAGCAGTTCTCTAGCGGGAGGGAACTACAATGAGCAGTTCTTC.

The V gene is TRBV19, the J gene TRBJ2-3; D may be TRBD1 (6 bases). This CDR3 has 22 residues. In germline, CDR1 is LNHDA, CDR2 SQIVND (reference sequence). Trimming pared 4 bases from V and 0 bases from J, leaving 32 bases between. CDR3 loop: CASSSWDTLQSGRATSTDTQYF. The CDR3 DNA reads as TGTGCCAGTAGTAGTTGGGACACCTTACAATCGGGGCGAGCCACTAGCACAGATACGCAGTATTTT.

The chain employs TRBV28 and TRBJ1-4, with D possibly being TRBD1 (5 bases). The CDR3 is made up of 15 amino acids. Trimming took off 10 bases at V and 1 base at J, with 16 bases between the two ends. Per germline, CDR1 MDHEN and CDR2 SYDVKM. CDR3 sequence: CATGTGGLTNEKLFF. The DNA of the CDR3 is TGTGCCACCGGCACCGGGGGGTTAACTAATGAAAAACTGTTTTTT.

This chain links TRBV6-1 with TRBJ2-7, with D possibly matching TRBD1 (8 bases). V lost 4 bases, J lost 3 bases, and 25 bases lay in between. This CDR3 contains 18 residues. In germline, CDR1 is MNHNS, CDR2 SASEGT. The DNA for the CDR3 is TGTGCCAGCAGTGCCCAGGGGGGGACAGGTGCCAACTTCTACGAGCAGTACTTC. It is translated as CASSAQGGTGANFYEQYF.

The genes are TRBV11-1 and TRBJ2-2, with D unclear. CDR3 length: 16 amino acids. Germline CDR1 and CDR2: SGHAT and FQDESV (reference sequence). V gave up 1 base and J gave up 3 bases, with 12 bases separating them. The CDR3: CASSLDSDGYTGELFF. DNA of the CDR3: TGTGCCAGCAGCTTAGACTCTGACGGGTACACCGGGGAGCTGTTTTTT.

The rearrangement uses TRBV27 and TRBJ2-7; D possibly matches TRBD1 or TRBD2 (5 bases each). The V end lost 1 base, the J end lost 3 bases, and 10 bases lay between the germline ends. The CDR3 contains 14 residues. Germline CDR1 reads MNHEY; CDR2 reads SMNVEV (reference sequence). In DNA form, the CDR3 reads TGTGCCAGCAGTTTATATGGGGGATACTACGAGCAGTACTTC. This sequence encodes CASSLYGGYYEQYF.

The chain links TRBV28 to TRBJ1-4; no clear D gene. Trimming removed 0 bases at V and 3 bases at J, with 8 bases between. This CDR3 spans 15 amino acids. CDR1 is MDHEN and CDR2 is SYDVKM in the germline V gene. The CDR3 bases are TGTGCCAGCAGTTTATGGCAGTCGGCTAATGAAAAACTGTTTTTT. The encoded protein is CASSLWQSANEKLFF.

The chain employs TRBV29-1 and TRBJ2-7, with D perhaps TRBD1 (5 bases). From germline, CDR1 is SQVTM and CDR2 ANQGSEA. CDR3 length equals 14 residues. The V end was cut by 6 bases, the J end by 3 bases, with 18 bases between. CDR3 bases: TGCAGCGTCAGCGACAGCATCAACTTCTACGAGCAGTACTTC. Protein product: CSVSDSINFYEQYF.

V is TRBV6-5 and J is TRBJ1-6; 7 bases fit TRBD1. CDR1 and CDR2 from the germline V gene are MNHEY and SVGAGI. The junction had 5 bases not matched to a gene; V was cut back by 0 bases and J by 6 bases. CDR3 size: 16 residues. The CDR3 DNA is TGTGCCAGCAGTTACTCAGGGACAGCCTTTAATTCACCCCTCCACTTT. This sequence encodes CASSYSGTAFNSPLHF.

This sequence joins TRBV19 and TRBJ1-5; 9 bases are shared with TRBD1. J gave up 4 bases and V 1 base, and 2 bases lay outside the gene matches. CDR1 is LNHDA and CDR2 is SQIVND in the germline V gene (reference sequence). This CDR3 is built from 15 residues. CDR3: CASSIGGTGNQPQHF. Here the CDR3 DNA reads TGTGCCAGTAGTATAGGGGGGACAGGGAATCAGCCCCAGCATTTT.

This clone was counted once. The rearrangement joins TRBV30 to TRBJ2-1; D might be TRBD1 (5 bases). The length of the CDR3 is 16 residues. Germline V lookup: CDR1 GTSNPN, CDR2 SVGIG (reference sequence). V was shortened by 1 base and J by 0 bases, with 13 bases between the two germline ends. In nucleotides, the CDR3 is TGTGCCTGGAGTGGGTCGACAGTAGACTCCTACAATGAGCAGTTCTTC. This translates into CAWSGSTVDSYNEQFF.

This clone was picked up one time. V gene TRBV6-6 combines with J gene TRBJ1-1; D gene unclear. The germline V and J ends were trimmed by 7 bases and 1 base, with 7 bases remaining between them. In germline, CDR1 is MNHNY, CDR2 SVGAGI (reference sequence). The CDR3 is 12 residues long. The CDR3 spells CASMVGNTEAFF. CDR3 nucleotides: TGTGCCAGCATGGTCGGGAACACTGAAGCTTTCTTT.

This clone appeared a single time. J is TRBJ1-4 and V is TRBV30, with a tentative D call TRBD1 (6 bases). The CDR3 is 15 residues long. Trimming took 2 bases from V and 5 from J, leaving 15 bases between them. Germline V gene data show CDR1 as GTSNPN and CDR2 as SVGIG (reference sequence). The CDR3 sequence: CAWSPKTGFNEKLFF. The CDR3 region has the DNA TGTGCCTGGAGTCCGAAGACAGGCTTCAATGAAAAACTGTTTTTT.

This clone was picked up one time. V and J are TRBV6-6 and TRBJ2-7; tentative D call: TRBD2 (5 bases). The CDR3 runs 14 residues. In germline, CDR1 is MNHNY, CDR2 SVGAGI (reference sequence). Trimming left V 6 bases short and J 6 bases short, with 18 bases between. CDR3: CASSLVGDAREQYF. In nucleotides, the CDR3 is TGTGCCAGCAGCCTGGTGGGAGACGCACGCGAGCAGTACTTC.

The genes are TRBV7-2 and TRBJ2-3, with 10 bases fitting TRBD2. The CDR3 is 16 amino acids. V dropped 2 bases and J dropped 5; count of bases not matched to a gene: 7. The V gene's germline CDR1 is SGHTA and CDR2 FQGNSA. The CDR3 reads CASSLSAGGPVDTQYF. For the CDR3, the DNA is TGTGCCAGCAGCTTATCAGCGGGAGGGCCTGTAGATACGCAGTATTTT.

The genes are TRBV10-2 and TRBJ1-1, with D possibly being TRBD1 (6 bases). Trimming took 1 base from V and 11 from J, leaving 14 bases between them. Looked up from germline, CDR1 is WSHSY and CDR2 is SAAADI. The CDR3 contains 13 residues. The DNA of the CDR3 is TGCGCCAGCAGTGAGTTGGGAACAGGGCAGGCTTTCTTT. Amino acid sequence: CASSELGTGQAFF.

The V gene is TRBV10-3, the J gene TRBJ2-7, with TRBD1 matching 8 bases. Germline-derived CDR1 and CDR2 are ENHRY and SYGVKD. V was pared by 8 bases and J by 2 bases, with 5 bases of the junction left unmatched. The CDR3 consists of 13 residues. CDR3 nucleotides: TGTGCCATCGCCTTGACAGGGGCCTACGAGCAGTACTTC. Amino acids: CAIALTGAYEQYF.

For the CDR3, the DNA is TGTGCCAGCAGCTTGGTTAGTGAAGAGACCCAGTACTTC. It is translated as CASSLVSEETQYF. The chain combines TRBV5-6 with TRBJ2-5, with D unresolved. Trimming removed 0 bases at V and 3 bases at J, with 6 bases between. Germline assignment: CDR1 SGHDT and CDR2 YYEEEE. The CDR3 covers 13 residues.